This section outlines one T cell receptor (beta chain) sequence together with its context. The V and J ends lost 5 bases and 3 bases, in that order; junction bases with no gene match: 3. This CDR3 has 14 residues. Germline lookup yields CDR1 LNHDA and CDR2 SQIVND (reference sequence). In the authors' workflow: Estimated nucleated cell counts came from reference gene primer amplification. Assay: immunoSEQ multiplex PCR; the TCRdb copy retains only in-frame clones and omits some. V and J calls and clone size are those listed in that table; D and trimming were worked out from the DNA. The sample yields tens of thousands of clones, about 91% seen once. The sample belongs to a study of blood T cell repertoires in COVID-19.

This rearrangement joins TRBV19 to TRBJ2-7, with 11 bases fitting TRBD1. This receptor was taken from a human donor in a cohort sampled during active COVID-19. The sequencing input was peripheral blood. The CDR3 coding sequence is TGTGCCAGTAGTGTGGGACAGGGGGACTACGAGCAGTACTTC. As protein: CASSVGQGDYEQYF.